The clone carrying this T cell receptor beta chain was seen at least ten times. One entry per CDR3 protein results from TCRdb running MiXCR on the PCR reads. The profile shows over 90,000 distinct CDR3 sequences, 51% of them singletons. Germline loops: CDR1 LGHNA, CDR2 YNFKEQ. V lost 1 base to trimming and J lost 4 bases, with 11 bases between them. The CDR3 is 15 amino acids. The sample belongs to a study of CDR3 diversity in severe acne. The receptor's source is a male donor with acne. Sample: blood. The chain has TRBV4-2 and TRBJ1-5, with D perhaps TRBD1 (5 bases). CDR3 residues: CASSQVSQGNQPQHF. The CDR3 region has the DNA TGTGCCAGCAGCCAAGTAAGTCAGGGAAATCAGCCCCAGCATTTT.